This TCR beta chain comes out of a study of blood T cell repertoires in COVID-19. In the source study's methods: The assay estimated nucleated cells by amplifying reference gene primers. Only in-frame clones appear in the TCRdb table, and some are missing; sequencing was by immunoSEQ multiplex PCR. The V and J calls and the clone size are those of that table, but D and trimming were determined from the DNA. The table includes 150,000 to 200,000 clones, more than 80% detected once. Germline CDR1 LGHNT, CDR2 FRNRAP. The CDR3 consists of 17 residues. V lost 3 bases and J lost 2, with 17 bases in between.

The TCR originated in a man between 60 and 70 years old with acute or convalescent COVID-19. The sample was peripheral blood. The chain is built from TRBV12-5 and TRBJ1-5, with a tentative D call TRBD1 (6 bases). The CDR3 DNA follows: TGTGCTAGTGGTTTTGGACAGAAAACAGTAGGCAATCAGCCCCAGCATTTT. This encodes CASGFGQKTVGNQPQHF.